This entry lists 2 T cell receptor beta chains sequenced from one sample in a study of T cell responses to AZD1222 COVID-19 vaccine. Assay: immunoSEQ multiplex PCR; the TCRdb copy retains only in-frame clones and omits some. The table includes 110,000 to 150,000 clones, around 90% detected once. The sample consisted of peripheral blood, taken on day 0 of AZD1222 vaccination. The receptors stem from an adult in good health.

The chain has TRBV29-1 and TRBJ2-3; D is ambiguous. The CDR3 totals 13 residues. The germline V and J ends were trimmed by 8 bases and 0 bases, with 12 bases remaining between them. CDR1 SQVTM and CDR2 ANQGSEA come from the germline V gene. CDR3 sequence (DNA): TGCAGCTCCGGAGTCGTCAGCACAGATACGCAGTATTTT. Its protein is CSSGVVSTDTQYF.

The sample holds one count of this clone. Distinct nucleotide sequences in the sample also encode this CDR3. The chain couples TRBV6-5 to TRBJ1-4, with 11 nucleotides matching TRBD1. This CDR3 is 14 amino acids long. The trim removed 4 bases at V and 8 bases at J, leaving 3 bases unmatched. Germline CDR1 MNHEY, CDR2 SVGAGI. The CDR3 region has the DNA TGTGCCAGCAGTTTGGGACAGGGGGGGGAAAAACTGTTTTTT. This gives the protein CASSLGQGGEKLFF.